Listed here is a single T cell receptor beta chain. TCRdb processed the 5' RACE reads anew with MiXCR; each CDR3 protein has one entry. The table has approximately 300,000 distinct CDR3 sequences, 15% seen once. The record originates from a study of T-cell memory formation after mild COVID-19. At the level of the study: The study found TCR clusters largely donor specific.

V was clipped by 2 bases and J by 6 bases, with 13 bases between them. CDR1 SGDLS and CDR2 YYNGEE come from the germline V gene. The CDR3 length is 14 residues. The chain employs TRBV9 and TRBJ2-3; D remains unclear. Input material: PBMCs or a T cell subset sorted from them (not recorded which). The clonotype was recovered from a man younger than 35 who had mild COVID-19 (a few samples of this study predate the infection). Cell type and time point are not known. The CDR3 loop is CASSVFGSRDTQYF. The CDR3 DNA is TGTGCCAGCAGCGTTTTCGGGTCGCGGGATACGCAGTATTTT.